The 19 T cell receptor beta chains reported below all come from one sample, sequenced in a study of tumor-infiltrating lymphocytes in primary liver carcinoma. Production of TCR beta cDNA used around 0.45 ug total RNA together with a constant-region primer. Three nested multiplex PCR rounds, a slightly modified ARM-PCR method, built the TCR beta libraries. Investigators reported that the first two PCR rounds, at 10 to 11 cycles each, used TRBV1-TRBV30 forward primers with a C-beta reverse primer. TCRdb fed the multiplex PCR reads into MiXCR, producing one record per CDR3 protein. Counted here are about 64,000 distinct CDR3 sequences, around 69% occurring once; the ten biggest clones make up roughly two fifths. Co-extraction of RNA and DNA was performed on roughly 20-33 mg of unsorted bulk tissue. Sequenced input: liver tumor tissue from sampling region 4. Subset indicated: tumor region T4, right-lateral pole. These receptors originate from a middle-aged man with primary liver carcinoma and hepatitis B virus infection.

For this clonotype: The germline gene is not matched at one end of the junction; a read error may be the cause. V gene TRBV5-1 combines with J gene TRBJ2-5; D gene uncertain. This CDR3 comprises 11 residues. In germline, CDR1 is SGHRS, CDR2 YFSETQ. CDR3 residues: CPSTLEETQYF. In DNA form, the CDR3 reads TGCCCCAGCACCTTGGAAGAGACCCAGTACTTC.

This clonotype was counted only a few times. The V call is TRBV6-1, the J call TRBJ2-3; D may correspond to TRBD1 or TRBD2 (5 bases each). This CDR3 contains 14 residues. Between the trimmed V and J ends, which lost 4 bases and 3 bases, there was a span of 11 bases. Germline CDR1 and CDR2: MNHNS and SASEGT. CDR3 in amino acids: CASSVGEATDTQYF. The CDR3, as DNA: TGTGCCAGCAGTGTGGGGGAAGCGACAGATACGCAGTATTTT.

The gene calls are TRBV4-2 and TRBJ1-1, with unresolved D. This CDR3 is built from 17 residues. V lost 0 bases and J 6 bases, leaving 20 bases between the germline ends. Germline loops: CDR1 LGHNA, CDR2 YNFKEQ. The DNA for the CDR3 is TGTGCCAGCAGCCAAGAGTACGGACGGGCTTTTTGGGCTGAAGCTTTCTTT. Its protein is CASSQEYGRAFWAEAFF.

Only a few counts were recorded for this clonotype. The V call is TRBV5-6, the J call TRBJ2-5, with D possibly matching TRBD2 (5 bases). The CDR3 has 13 amino acids. The V end lost 6 bases, the J end lost 0 bases, and 9 bases lay between the germline ends. The germline V gene has CDR1 SGHDT and CDR2 YYEEEE. CDR3 bases: TGTGCCAGCAAATGGCGGGACCAAGAGACCCAGTACTTC. Translated: CASKWRDQETQYF.

This clonotype was seen ten or more times. J is TRBJ2-1 and V is TRBV29-1, with D perhaps being TRBD1 or TRBD2 (5 bases each). V shed 7 bases and J shed 9 bases, with 16 bases lying between them. The CDR3 runs to 12 residues. Germline V gene lookup returns CDR1 SQVTM and CDR2 ANQGSEA. The CDR3 DNA follows: TGCAGCGCTACGGAGGCCACAGGTGAGCAGTTCTTC. Encoded protein: CSATEATGEQFF.

Notes on this clonotype: This sequence may be a read error, since a much larger clone differs from it by one base. This sequence joins TRBV6-5 and TRBJ2-1, with 9 bases identical to TRBD1. The CDR3 runs to 17 residues. The germline V gene encodes CDR1 MNHEY and CDR2 SVGAGI. The CDR3 DNA follows: TGTGCCAGCAGTGACCGATCCGGGACAGGGCTATACAATGAGCAGTTATTC. Amino acids: CASSDRSGTGLYNEQLF.

Details on this clonotype: A read error is likely, as this CDR3 ends without the conserved phenylalanine or tryptophan. V is TRBV11-2 and J is TRBJ2-3; unclear D gene. Germline V gene sequence: CDR1 SGHAT, CDR2 FQNNGV. The CDR3 spans 12 residues. The CDR3 DNA is TGTACCAGCAGCGCGAGCACAGATACGCAGTATTTA. This encodes CTSSASTDTQYL.

V is TRBV11-2 and J is TRBJ2-5, with D hard to call. There are 13 residues in the CDR3. Trimming took off 1 base at V and 7 bases at J, with 10 bases between the two ends. Germline V gives CDR1 SGHAT, CDR2 FQNNGV. Here the CDR3 DNA reads TGTGCCAGCAGCTTAGTTGCGGAAGTGACCCAGTACTTC. The encoded protein is CASSLVAEVTQYF. Full variable domain (missing parts from reference TRBV11-2 and TRBJ2-5): EAGVAQSPRYKIIEKRQSVAFWCNPISGHATLYWYQQILGQGPKLLIQFQNNGVVDDSQLPKDRFSAERLKGVDSTLKIQPAKLEDSAVYLCASSLVAEVTQYFGPGTRLLVL.

There are a few counts of this clonotype. The genes are TRBV5-1 and TRBJ2-5; 12 nucleotides align to TRBD2. This CDR3 has 15 amino acids. Germline CDR1 reads SGHRS; CDR2 reads YFSETQ. V lost 3 bases to trimming and J lost 5 bases; unmatched junction nucleotides: 5. CDR3 sequence reads: CASSSLAGGFETQYF. CDR3 DNA: TGCGCCAGCAGCTCGCTAGCGGGAGGGTTTGAGACCCAGTACTTC.

Concerning this clonotype itself: This may be a read error, as it is one base from a much larger clone. The chain combines TRBV7-8 with TRBJ2-7, with 8 bases that match TRBD1. Germline CDR1 reads SGHVS; CDR2 reads FQNEAQ. V was clipped by 4 bases and J by 5 bases; unmatched bases: 13. The CDR3 is 16 residues long. Here the CDR3 DNA reads TGTGCCAGCAGCTCCGCCTCGGCAGGGGGCATCAACGAGCAGTACTTC. Protein product: CASSSASAGGINEQYF. The variable domain in full, completed from reference TRBV7-8 and TRBJ2-7, reads GAGVSQSPRYKVAKRGQDVALRCDPISGHVSLFWYQQALGQGPEFLTYFQNEAQLDKSGLPSDRFFAERPEGSVSTLKIQRTQQEDSAVYLCASSSASAGGINEQYFGPGTRLTVT.

V gene TRBV6-6 combines with J gene TRBJ1-5; D is uncertain. CDR1 MNHNY and CDR2 SVGAGI come from the germline V gene (reference sequence). The CDR3 is made up of 13 amino acids. CDR3 protein: CVSGYRGYQPQHF. CDR3 nucleotide sequence: TGTGTCAGTGGTTACCGGGGTTATCAGCCCCAGCATTTT.

This clonotype has just one count. This may stem from a read error, because a much larger clone lies one nucleotide away. This chain links TRBV11-3 with TRBJ2-1; tentative D call: TRBD2 (6 bases). This CDR3 comprises 14 residues. Germline assignment: CDR1 SGHNT and CDR2 YENEEA. The CDR3 region has the DNA TGTGCCAACAGAATTAGCGGCTCTTACAATGAGCTGTTCTTC. Encoded protein: CANRISGSYNELFF. Looking up the rest from reference TRBV11-3 and TRBJ2-1 gives the full variable domain: EAGVVQSPRYKIIEKKQPVAFWCNPISGHNTLYWYLQNLGQGPELLIRYENEEAVDDSQLPKDRFSAERLKGVDSTLKIQPAELGDSAVYLCANRISGSYNELFFGPGTRLTVL.

This clonotype was counted ten times or more. This chain uses TRBV28 with TRBJ1-2; 10 bases align to TRBD1. Germline CDR1 is MDHEN and CDR2 is SYDVKM. The CDR3 is 15 amino acids. V trimming: 7 bases; J trimming: 6 bases; junction bases outside the gene matches: 11. CDR3 in amino acids: CASTLTTGGVNGYTF. CDR3 DNA sequence: TGTGCCAGCACGCTTACGACAGGGGGCGTGAATGGCTACACCTTC.

In its sample, this clonotype was seen many times. A clone one base away is much larger, so this may be a read error. The gene calls are TRBV4-2 and TRBJ2-1; perhaps D is TRBD1 or TRBD2 (5 bases each). CDR3 size: 15 residues. With 0 bases removed from V and 12 bases from J, the gap between germline ends came to 18 bases. Germline V lookup: CDR1 LGHNA, CDR2 YNFKEQ. The CDR3 DNA reads as TGTGCCAGCAGCCAAGAGAGAGGGGTCAGGGATGGGCAGTTCTTC. Its protein product is CASSQERGVRDGQFF.

Of note for this clonotype: It may be a read error: a sequence one base away is much more abundant. Given the absence of the conserved phenylalanine or tryptophan at the CDR3 end, a read error is likely. The V call is TRBV5-1, the J call TRBJ2-5; unclear D gene. The CDR3 covers 12 residues. Trimming cost V 4 bases and J 2 bases, with 6 bases left between them. Per the germline V gene, CDR1 is SGHRS and CDR2 is YFSETQ. The CDR3 DNA follows: TGCGCCAGCAGCGGAACTCAAGAGACCCAGTACCTC. Translation: CASSGTQETQYL.

The chain recombines TRBV5-1 with TRBJ2-1; D is perhaps TRBD1 or TRBD2 (5 bases each). V gave up 8 bases and J gave up 8 bases, with 20 bases separating them. The CDR3 has 14 residues. Germline-derived CDR1 and CDR2 are SGHRS and YFSETQ. CDR3 protein: CASSTGDPDDEQFF. CDR3 sequence (DNA): TGCGCCAGTAGCACTGGGGACCCGGACGATGAGCAGTTCTTC.

This clonotype was seen a handful of times. The chain couples TRBV6-6 to TRBJ2-3, with no clear D. V was clipped by 5 bases and J by 6 bases, with 18 bases between them. The CDR3 runs to 15 residues. The germline CDR1 and CDR2 sequences are MNHNY and SVGAGI (reference sequence). The CDR3 sequence is CASSPYSPQCDTQYF. As DNA, the CDR3 is TGTGCCAGCAGTCCTTATAGCCCCCAGTGTGATACGCAGTATTTT.

This clonotype came up a few times. The chain is built from TRBV7-3 and TRBJ2-2; D gene unclear. Germline-derived CDR1 and CDR2 are SGHTA and FQGTGA. The CDR3 totals 15 residues. V was trimmed by 3 bases and J by 6 bases, leaving 14 bases between them. Here the CDR3 reads CASSFSFSSPGELFF. The CDR3 DNA is TGTGCCAGCAGCTTCTCCTTTTCTAGTCCCGGGGAGCTGTTTTTT.

The chain couples TRBV6-1 to TRBJ2-7; 15 bases are shared with TRBD2. Germline values: CDR1 MNHNS, CDR2 SASEGT. The CDR3 consists of 16 residues. Trimming at V came to 1 base and at J to 3 bases, leaving 1 base not matched to a gene. The CDR3 reads CASSEEGLAGGYEQYF. CDR3 nucleotide sequence: TGTGCCAGCAGTGAAGAGGGACTAGCGGGAGGCTACGAGCAGTACTTC.